This TCR beta chain came from a study of persistence of HIV-infected CD4 T cells. Stimulation used about 9.5 ug/mL lysate from CMV-infected fibroblasts. Memory cells lacking CD40L and CD69 with high CD45RO were sorted. Anti-CD28/CD49d costimulation, CD40-blocking antibody and enfuvirtide were given to CD8-depleted PBMCs for 15 to 20 hours. Points from the study as a whole: Degenerate expanded CDR3beta sequences were enriched among CMV- and Gag-responding cells.

Germline V gene lookup returns CDR1 LNHNV and CDR2 YYDKDF (reference sequence). This CDR3 contains 13 residues. V was cut by 0 bases and J by 10 bases, with 10 bases left in between. As to this clone: The antigen remains unidentified.

The libraries were made with immunoSEQ version 4 in survey mode. Clones were read by immunoSEQ multiplex PCR, and TCRdb kept only the in-frame ones, dropping some. The sample has 40,000 to 55,000 clones; about four fifths are singletons. The chain employs TRBV15 and TRBJ2-1; D call uncertain. Sequences were derived from CD4+ T cells sorted from PBMCs after roughly 20-hour stimulation, sampled from a patient who received antiretroviral therapy. This sequence originates from an adult man with HIV who was CMV-seropositive. This CDR3 reads CATSRDKGREQFF. CDR3 DNA: TGTGCCACCAGCAGAGATAAGGGCAGGGAGCAGTTCTTC.